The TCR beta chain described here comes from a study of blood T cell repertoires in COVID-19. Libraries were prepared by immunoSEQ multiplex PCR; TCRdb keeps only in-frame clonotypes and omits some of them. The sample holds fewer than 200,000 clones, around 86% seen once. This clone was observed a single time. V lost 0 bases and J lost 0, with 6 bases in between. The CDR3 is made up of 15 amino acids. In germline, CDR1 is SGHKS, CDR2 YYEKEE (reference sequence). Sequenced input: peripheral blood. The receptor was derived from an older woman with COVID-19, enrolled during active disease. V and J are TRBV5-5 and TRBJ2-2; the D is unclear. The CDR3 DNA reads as TGTGCCAGCAGCTTGGACTACACGAACACCGGGGAGCTGTTTTTT. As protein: CASSLDYTNTGELFF.